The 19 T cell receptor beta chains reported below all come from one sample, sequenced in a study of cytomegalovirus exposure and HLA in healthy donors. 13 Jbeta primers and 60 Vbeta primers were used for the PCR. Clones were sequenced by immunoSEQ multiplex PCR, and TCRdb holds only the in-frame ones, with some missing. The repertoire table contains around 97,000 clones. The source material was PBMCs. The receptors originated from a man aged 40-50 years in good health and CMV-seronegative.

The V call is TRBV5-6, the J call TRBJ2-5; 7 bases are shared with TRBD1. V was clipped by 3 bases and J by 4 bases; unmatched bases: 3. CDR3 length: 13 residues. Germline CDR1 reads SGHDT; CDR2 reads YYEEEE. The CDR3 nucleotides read TGTGCCAGCAGCTGGACAGGAGGAGAGACCCAGTACTTC. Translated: CASSWTGGETQYF. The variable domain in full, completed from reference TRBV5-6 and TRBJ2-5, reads DAGVTQSPTHLIKTRGQQVTLRCSPKSGHDTVSWYQQALGQGPQFIFQYYEEEERQRGNFPDRFSGHQFPNYSSELNVNALLLGDSALYLCASSWTGGETQYFGPGTRLLVL.

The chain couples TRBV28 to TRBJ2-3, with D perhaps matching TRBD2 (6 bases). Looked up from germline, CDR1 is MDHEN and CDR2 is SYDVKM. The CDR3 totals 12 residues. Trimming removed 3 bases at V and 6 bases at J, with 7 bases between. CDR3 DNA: TGTGCCAGCAGTTTCGGAGGGGATACGCAGTATTTT. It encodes CASSFGGDTQYF.

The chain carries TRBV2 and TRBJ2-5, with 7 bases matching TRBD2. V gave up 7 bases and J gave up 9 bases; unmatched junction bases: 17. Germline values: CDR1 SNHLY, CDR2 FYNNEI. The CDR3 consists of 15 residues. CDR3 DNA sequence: TGTGCCAGCATTGCGCTGGCTAGCGGTACGGGGGCCCAGTACTTC. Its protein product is CASIALASGTGAQYF.

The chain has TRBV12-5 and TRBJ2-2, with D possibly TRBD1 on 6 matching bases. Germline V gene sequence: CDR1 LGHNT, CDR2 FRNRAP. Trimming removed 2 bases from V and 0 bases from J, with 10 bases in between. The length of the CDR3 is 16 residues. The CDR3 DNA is TGTGCTAGTGGTTTGATGTCAGGGGCGAACACCGGGGAGCTGTTTTTT. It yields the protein CASGLMSGANTGELFF.

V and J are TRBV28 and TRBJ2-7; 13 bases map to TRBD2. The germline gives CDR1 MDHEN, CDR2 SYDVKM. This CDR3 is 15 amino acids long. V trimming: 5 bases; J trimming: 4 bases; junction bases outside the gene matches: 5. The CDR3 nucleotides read TGTGCCAGCAGTAAAACTAGCGGGAGGGTATACGAGCAGTACTTC. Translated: CASSKTSGRVYEQYF.

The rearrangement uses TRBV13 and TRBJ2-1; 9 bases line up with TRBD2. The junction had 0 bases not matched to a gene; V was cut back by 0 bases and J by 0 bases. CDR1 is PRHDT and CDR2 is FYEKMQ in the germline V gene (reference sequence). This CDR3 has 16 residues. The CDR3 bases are TGTGCCAGCAGCTTAGGGCGGGGGGGCTCCTACAATGAGCAGTTCTTC. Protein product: CASSLGRGGSYNEQFF. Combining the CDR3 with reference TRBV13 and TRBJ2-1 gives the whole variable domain AAGVIQSPRHLIKEKRETATLKCYPIPRHDTVYWYQQGPGQDPQFLISFYEKMQSDKGSIPDRFSAQQFSDYHSELNMSSLELGDSALYFCASSLGRGGSYNEQFFGPGTRLTVL.

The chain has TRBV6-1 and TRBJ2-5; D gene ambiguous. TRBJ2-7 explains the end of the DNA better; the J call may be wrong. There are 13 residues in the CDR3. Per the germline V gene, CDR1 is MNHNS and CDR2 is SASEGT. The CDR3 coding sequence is TGTGCCAGCAGTGGTAGTGGAAACTACGAGCAGTACTTC. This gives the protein CASSGSGNYEQYF.

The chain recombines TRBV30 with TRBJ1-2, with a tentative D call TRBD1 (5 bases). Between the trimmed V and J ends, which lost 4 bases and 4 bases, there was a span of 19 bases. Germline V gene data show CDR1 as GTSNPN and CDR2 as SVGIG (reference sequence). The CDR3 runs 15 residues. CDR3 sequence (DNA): TGTGCCTGGAATCTTGGGACTTATTCCATCTATGGCTACACCTTC. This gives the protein CAWNLGTYSIYGYTF.

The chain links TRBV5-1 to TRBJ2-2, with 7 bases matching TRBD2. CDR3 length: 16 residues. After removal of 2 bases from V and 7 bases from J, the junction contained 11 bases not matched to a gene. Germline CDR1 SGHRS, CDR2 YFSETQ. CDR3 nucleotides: TGCGCCAGCAGCTTTGTTGCGGGAGTTGGTAACGGGGAGCTGTTTTTT. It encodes CASSFVAGVGNGELFF.

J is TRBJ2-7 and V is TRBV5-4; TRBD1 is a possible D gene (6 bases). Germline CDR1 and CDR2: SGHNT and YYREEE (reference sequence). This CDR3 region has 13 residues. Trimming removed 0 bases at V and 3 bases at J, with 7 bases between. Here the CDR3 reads CASSLVQGYEQYF. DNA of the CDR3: TGTGCCAGCAGCTTGGTACAGGGCTACGAGCAGTACTTC. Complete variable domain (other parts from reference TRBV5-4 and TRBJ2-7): ETGVTQSPTHLIKTRGQQVTLRCSSQSGHNTVSWYQQALGQGPQFIFQYYREEENGRGNFPPRFSGLQFPNYSSELNVNALELDDSALYLCASSLVQGYEQYFGPGTRLTVT.

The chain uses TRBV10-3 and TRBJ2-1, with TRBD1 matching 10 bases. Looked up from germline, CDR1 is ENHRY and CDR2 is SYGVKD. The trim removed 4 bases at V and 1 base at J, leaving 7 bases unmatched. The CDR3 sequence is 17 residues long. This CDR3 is CAISGYRTGGSYNEQFF. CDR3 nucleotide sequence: TGTGCCATCAGTGGATACCGGACAGGGGGTTCCTACAATGAGCAGTTCTTC.

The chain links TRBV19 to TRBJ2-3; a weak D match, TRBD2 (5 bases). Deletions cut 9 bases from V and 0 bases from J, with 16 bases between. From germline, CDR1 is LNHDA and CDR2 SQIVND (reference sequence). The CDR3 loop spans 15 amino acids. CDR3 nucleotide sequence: TGTGCCAGCGCCCAGGTCGGCGGGAGCACAGATACGCAGTATTTT. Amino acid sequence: CASAQVGGSTDTQYF.

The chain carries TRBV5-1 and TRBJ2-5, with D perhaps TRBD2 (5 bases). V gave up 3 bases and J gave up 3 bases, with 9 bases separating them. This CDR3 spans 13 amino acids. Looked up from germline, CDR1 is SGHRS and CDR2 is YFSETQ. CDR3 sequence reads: CASSSRGEETQYF. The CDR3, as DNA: TGCGCCAGCAGCTCTCGGGGTGAAGAGACCCAGTACTTC.

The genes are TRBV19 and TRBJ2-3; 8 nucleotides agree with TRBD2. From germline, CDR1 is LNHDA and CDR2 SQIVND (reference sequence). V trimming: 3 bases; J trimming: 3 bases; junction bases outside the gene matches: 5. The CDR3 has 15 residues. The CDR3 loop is CASSIGSGITDTQYF. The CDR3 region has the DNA TGTGCCAGTAGTATTGGTAGCGGGATAACAGATACGCAGTATTTT.

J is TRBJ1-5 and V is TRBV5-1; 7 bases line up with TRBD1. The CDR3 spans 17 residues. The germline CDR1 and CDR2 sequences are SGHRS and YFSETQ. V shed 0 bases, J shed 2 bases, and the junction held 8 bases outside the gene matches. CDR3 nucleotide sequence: TGCGCCAGCAGCTTGGACGGACAGGACGTCGGCAATCAGCCCCAGCATTTT. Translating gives CASSLDGQDVGNQPQHF.

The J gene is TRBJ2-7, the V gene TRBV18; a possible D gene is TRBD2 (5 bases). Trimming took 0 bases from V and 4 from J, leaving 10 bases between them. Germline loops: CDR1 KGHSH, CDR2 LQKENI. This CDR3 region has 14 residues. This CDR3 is CASSPPGDRYEQYF. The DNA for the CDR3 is TGTGCCAGCTCACCACCGGGAGATCGGTACGAGCAGTACTTC.

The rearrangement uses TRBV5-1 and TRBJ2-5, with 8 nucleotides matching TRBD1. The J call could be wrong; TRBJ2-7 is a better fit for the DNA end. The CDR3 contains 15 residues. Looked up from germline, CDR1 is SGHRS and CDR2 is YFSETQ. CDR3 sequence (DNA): TGCGCCAGCAGCGGCCGGGACAGGATACCCTACGAGCAGTACTTC. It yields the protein CASSGRDRIPYEQYF.

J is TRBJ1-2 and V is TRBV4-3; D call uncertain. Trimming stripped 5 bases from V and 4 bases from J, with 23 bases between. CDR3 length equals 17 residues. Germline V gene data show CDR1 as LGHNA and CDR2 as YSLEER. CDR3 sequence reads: CASSVVSGSGGPYGYTF. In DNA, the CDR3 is TGCGCCAGCAGCGTAGTATCGGGGTCAGGAGGACCCTATGGCTACACCTTC.

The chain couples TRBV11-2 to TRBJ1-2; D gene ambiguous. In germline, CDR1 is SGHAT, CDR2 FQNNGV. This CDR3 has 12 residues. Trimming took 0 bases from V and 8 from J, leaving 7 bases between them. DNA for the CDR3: TGTGCCAGCAGCTTAGAGGGCAGGGGCTACACCTTC. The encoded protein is CASSLEGRGYTF.